This passage covers 9 T cell receptor beta chains from one sample sequenced in a study of T cell responses to AZD1222 COVID-19 vaccine. Measured with immunoSEQ multiplex PCR; TCRdb has only the in-frame clones, and not every one. Found here are over 150,000 clones, under 95% of them singletons; the top ten hold about 1.5%. Sequenced here: peripheral blood, sampled 28 days after the second AZD1222 dose. The receptors shown here come from an adult who received the AZD1222 COVID-19 vaccine.

The chain is built from TRBV24-1 and TRBJ2-3; possible D gene TRBD1, 5 bases. The CDR3 has 14 residues. The ends were cut back, 5 bases at V and 3 bases at J, with 11 bases in the middle. CDR1 is KGHDR, CDR2 SFDVKD, per germline. The CDR3 DNA reads TGTGCCACCAGTGCAGGGTATAGGACAGATACGCAGTATTTT. This translates into CATSAGYRTDTQYF.

This clone was detected only once. The chain combines TRBV4-3 with TRBJ1-5, with D perhaps matching TRBD1 (5 bases). The CDR3 contains 15 residues. Trimming took 0 bases from V and 4 from J, leaving 10 bases between them. CDR1 is LGHNA, CDR2 YSLEER, per germline. Written as DNA, the CDR3 is TGCGCCAGCAGCCAAGATCAGGGAATGAATCAGCCCCAGCATTTT. This codes for CASSQDQGMNQPQHF.

The V and J genes are TRBV5-1 and TRBJ2-7, with D perhaps matching TRBD1 (6 bases). The V gene lost 4 bases and the J gene lost 7 bases, with 9 bases spanning the gap. The length of the CDR3 is 11 residues. Germline V gene lookup returns CDR1 SGHRS and CDR2 YFSETQ. DNA for the CDR3: TGCGCCAGCAGCGGCAGGGGTGAGCAGTACTTC. Translated, it gives CASSGRGEQYF. The full variable domain, its missing parts supplied by reference TRBV5-1 and TRBJ2-7, is KAGVTQTPRYLIKTRGQQVTLSCSPISGHRSVSWYQQTPGQGLQFLFEYFSETQRNKGNFPGRFSGRQFSNSRSEMNVSTLELGDSALYLCASSGRGEQYFGPGTRLTVT.

The chain links TRBV10-3 to TRBJ2-7, with D possibly being TRBD2 (6 bases). V was trimmed by 0 bases and J by 4 bases, leaving 7 bases between them. Germline V lookup: CDR1 ENHRY, CDR2 SYGVKD. The CDR3 has 13 residues. The CDR3 protein is CAISESAGYEQYF. The CDR3 DNA follows: TGTGCCATCAGTGAGTCGGCGGGGTACGAGCAGTACTTC.

The chain links TRBV10-2 to TRBJ2-3; 7 bases agree with TRBD2. V was clipped by 0 bases and J by 3 bases; unmatched bases: 3. Germline V gene sequence: CDR1 WSHSY, CDR2 SAAADI. This CDR3 is 15 amino acids long. The CDR3 reads CASSESAGLTDTQYF. CDR3 bases: TGCGCCAGCAGTGAGTCAGCGGGACTAACAGATACGCAGTATTTT.

The CDR3 nucleotides read TGTGCCAGTAGGATAACAGGGGGCGAAGCGAACACTGAAGCTTTCTTT. Protein sequence: CASRITGGEANTEAFF. The genes are TRBV19 and TRBJ1-1; 9 positions match TRBD1. Germline CDR1 and CDR2: LNHDA and SQIVND (reference sequence). Germline trimming cut 6 bases from V and 1 base from J; bases unmatched to any gene: 9. The CDR3 spans 16 residues. Variable domain in full (rest from reference TRBV19 and TRBJ1-1): DGGITQSPKYLFRKEGQNVTLSCEQNLNHDAMYWYRQDPGQGLRLIYYSQIVNDFQKGDIAEGYSVSREKKESFPLTVTSAQKNPTAFYLCASRITGGEANTEAFFGQGTRLTVV.

The chain carries TRBV3-1 (or the pseudogene TRBV3-2) and TRBJ1-2; TRBD1 is a possible D gene (5 bases). This CDR3 is 15 amino acids long. The germline V gene has CDR1 LGHDT and CDR2 YNNKEL (reference sequence). V lost 1 base to trimming and J lost 4 bases, with 13 bases between them. The CDR3 loop reads CASSQGPAGVYGYTF. The CDR3 bases are TGTGCCAGCAGCCAAGGGCCGGCGGGGGTCTATGGCTACACCTTC.

The chain recombines TRBV19 with TRBJ2-7; 7 bases line up with TRBD2. The CDR3 is 14 amino acids. Germline-derived CDR1 and CDR2 are LNHDA and SQIVND (reference sequence). V shed 5 bases, J shed 3 bases, and the junction held 7 bases outside the gene matches. CDR3 DNA sequence: TGTGCCAGTAGTGGGGGGGACGGATTCTACGAGCAGTACTTC. This encodes CASSGGDGFYEQYF. The whole variable domain, filled in from reference TRBV19 and TRBJ2-7, reads DGGITQSPKYLFRKEGQNVTLSCEQNLNHDAMYWYRQDPGQGLRLIYYSQIVNDFQKGDIAEGYSVSREKKESFPLTVTSAQKNPTAFYLCASSGGDGFYEQYFGPGTRLTVT.

The chain combines TRBV6-5 with TRBJ1-4; possibly TRBD1 for D (5 bases). Germline V gene sequence: CDR1 MNHEY, CDR2 SVGAGI. Trimming removed 3 bases from V and 7 bases from J, with 12 bases in between. The CDR3 is 14 amino acids. The CDR3: CASSYTDQGEKLFF. CDR3 DNA sequence: TGTGCCAGCAGTTATACGGACCAGGGTGAAAAACTGTTTTTT.